The clone carrying this T cell receptor beta chain was seen only once. The antigen is not known. PCR employed 60 Vbeta and 13 Jbeta primers. Generated by immunoSEQ multiplex PCR, the TCRdb table keeps only in-frame clones and is missing some. The sample consists of about 190,000 clones, roughly 80% of them appearing once. These data are taken from a study of cytomegalovirus exposure and HLA in healthy donors. General observations from the study: When analyzed later, a missense DCLRE1C variant was found to be linked to TCR beta V- and J-gene trimming.

The CDR3 extends over 16 amino acids. Looked up from germline, CDR1 is MDHEN and CDR2 is SYDVKM. V was pared by 11 bases and J by 2 bases, with 10 bases of the junction left unmatched. What was sequenced was PBMCs. This TCR came from a woman in her 50s in good health and CMV-seropositive. This chain joins TRBV28 and TRBJ2-6, with TRBD2 matching over 9 bases. CDR3 in DNA: TGTGCCGCGGGGGGGGCAGGGGTTGCTGGGGCCAACGTCCTGACTTTC. It encodes CAAGGAGVAGANVLTF.